Each of the 12 T cell receptor beta chains below was sequenced from the same sample in a study of cytomegalovirus exposure and HLA in healthy donors. Here immunoSEQ multiplex PCR was the method, and the copy in TCRdb shows in-frame clones only, minus some. The sample contains 150,000 to 180,000 clones, just over 85% of which appear only once. Sequencing was performed on PBMCs. The origin of the receptors is a human donor in good health.

V gene TRBV30 combines with J gene TRBJ2-1, with TRBD2 matching 14 bases. J lost 6 bases, V lost 5 bases, and 0 bases had no gene match. The CDR3 is 13 residues long. Germline lookup yields CDR1 GTSNPN and CDR2 SVGIG (reference sequence). CDR3 sequence (DNA): TGTGCCTGGGGACTAGCGGGAGGCAATGAGCAGTTCTTC. Translation gives CAWGLAGGNEQFF.

The chain links TRBV2 to TRBJ2-5; D not certain. The CDR3 is 10 residues long. Trimming cost V 4 bases and J 13 bases, with 10 bases left between them. CDR1 is SNHLY, CDR2 FYNNEI, per germline. CDR3 residues: CASSAHSPYF. As DNA, the CDR3 is TGTGCCAGCAGTGCTCACTCCCCGTACTTC.

The chain couples TRBV5-6 to TRBJ1-1, with D possibly matching TRBD1 (6 bases). The germline V and J ends were trimmed by 0 bases and 7 bases, with 13 bases remaining between them. The CDR3 has 14 amino acids. Germline assignment: CDR1 SGHDT and CDR2 YYEEEE. In DNA, the CDR3 is TGTGCCAGCAGCTTGGCGGGACAAGTTCTTGAAGCTTTCTTT. Translated: CASSLAGQVLEAFF.

This chain links TRBV19 with TRBJ1-1; no clear D. Per germline, CDR1 LNHDA and CDR2 SQIVND (reference sequence). The CDR3 is 15 residues long. V shed 3 bases and J shed 2 bases, with 13 bases lying between them. In DNA, the CDR3 is TGTGCCAGTAGTATCGATAGAGCGATCAACACTGAAGCTTTCTTT. Translating it yields CASSIDRAINTEAFF.

This chain joins TRBV11-1 and TRBJ1-1; 8 bases match TRBD1. The CDR3 covers 14 residues. Germline V gives CDR1 SGHAT, CDR2 FQDESV (reference sequence). The V and J ends lost 2 bases and 5 bases, in that order; junction bases with no gene match: 4. The CDR3 DNA reads as TGTGCCAGCAGCTTATTAGGGGACAGGACTGAAGCTTTCTTT. Amino acids: CASSLLGDRTEAFF.

V usage is TRBV4-1 and J usage is TRBJ2-1; D is uncertain. This CDR3 comprises 16 residues. Trimming pared 0 bases from V and 4 bases from J, leaving 13 bases between. Per germline, CDR1 MGHRA and CDR2 YSYEKL. The CDR3 DNA sequence: TGCGCCAGCAGCCAAGAAGGTGGTAAGCGATACAATGAGCAGTTCTTC. Its translation: CASSQEGGKRYNEQFF.

The rearrangement links TRBV6-5 to TRBJ1-1; maybe TRBD1 (5 bases). The ends were cut back, 7 bases at V and 1 base at J, with 16 bases in the middle. The CDR3 totals 15 residues. CDR1 MNHEY and CDR2 SVGAGI come from the germline V gene. In DNA, the CDR3 is TGTGCCAGCAAAAAGTTCGGGGGGAAGAACACTGAAGCTTTCTTT. This translates into CASKKFGGKNTEAFF.

V and J are TRBV5-1 and TRBJ2-1; TRBD1 agrees at 7 bases. The CDR3 sequence is 13 residues long. CDR1 SGHRS and CDR2 YFSETQ come from the germline V gene. Germline trimming cut 2 bases from V and 11 bases from J; bases unmatched to any gene: 7. The CDR3 loop is CASSFGLGQQQFF. In nucleotides, the CDR3 is TGCGCCAGCAGCTTTGGCCTGGGACAGCAGCAGTTCTTC.

This clone has a single count. This chain links TRBV4-3 with TRBJ2-2, with D perhaps TRBD2 (5 bases). V lost 0 bases to trimming and J lost 5 bases, with 16 bases between them. CDR1 and CDR2 from the germline V gene are LGHNA and YSLEER. This CDR3 is 17 amino acids long. The CDR3 reads CASSQERLAYPTGELFF. The DNA of the CDR3 is TGCGCCAGCAGCCAAGAAAGGCTAGCCTACCCGACCGGGGAGCTGTTTTTT.

This clone was detected only a few times. The J gene is TRBJ2-7, the V gene TRBV10-1; D gene ambiguous. V was clipped by 1 base and J by 0 bases, with 4 bases between them. The CDR3 spans 13 residues. CDR1 is WNHNN, CDR2 SYGVQD, per germline (reference sequence). The CDR3 reads CASSEFVSYEQYF. The CDR3, as DNA: TGCGCCAGCAGTGAGTTCGTCTCCTACGAGCAGTACTTC.

The chain links TRBV7-9 to TRBJ2-1; 7 nucleotides agree with TRBD1. The ends lost 1 base at V and 8 bases at J; junction bases unmatched: 2. The CDR3 covers 13 residues. Germline V gene lookup returns CDR1 SEHNR and CDR2 FQNEAQ (reference sequence). The CDR3 reads CASSLDRGDEQFF. CDR3 sequence (DNA): TGTGCCAGCAGCTTAGACAGGGGCGATGAGCAGTTCTTC. Drawing the rest from reference TRBV7-9 and TRBJ2-1, the complete variable domain is DTGVSQNPRHKITKRGQNVTFRCDPISEHNRLYWYRQTLGQGPEFLTYFQNEAQLEKSRLLSDRFSAERPKGSFSTLEIQRTEQGDSAMYLCASSLDRGDEQFFGPGTRLTVL.

This chain connects TRBV7-9 to TRBJ1-2; 9 nucleotides line up with TRBD1. Germline trimming cut 5 bases from V and 6 bases from J; bases unmatched to any gene: 10. Germline CDR1 is SEHNR and CDR2 is FQNEAQ (reference sequence). This CDR3 is built from 15 residues. CDR3 DNA sequence: TGTGCCAGCAGCCGAACCACAGGGGGCGCTAATGGCTACACCTTC. Amino acid sequence: CASSRTTGGANGYTF.